This T cell receptor beta chain was identified in a study of blood T cell repertoires in COVID-19. Study-wide background: Collection of acute and convalescent COVID-19 samples took place in the United States, Italy and Spain.

Libraries were prepared by immunoSEQ multiplex PCR; TCRdb keeps only in-frame clonotypes and omits some of them. The profile shows under 300,000 clones, more than 75% of them singletons. V was pared by 5 bases and J by 5 bases, with 18 bases between. The CDR3 is 15 amino acids. The germline CDR1 and CDR2 sequences are SGHAT and FQNNGV. The study recruited people aged roughly 18 to 89 years across more than 20 US areas. Participant-reported clinical history was the basis for cohort assignment. The clonotype originates from a man between 18 and 29 years old who had recovered from COVID-19. The chain couples TRBV11-2 to TRBJ2-5; a weak D match, TRBD2 (7 bases). Material for sequencing was PBMCs or T cells enriched from blood (not recorded which). In nucleotides, the CDR3 is TGTGCCAGCAGCCCAGGACTAGGGGGTCGGGAGACCCAGTACTTC. This encodes CASSPGLGGRETQYF. Drawing the rest from reference TRBV11-2 and TRBJ2-5, the complete variable domain is EAGVAQSPRYKIIEKRQSVAFWCNPISGHATLYWYQQILGQGPKLLIQFQNNGVVDDSQLPKDRFSAERLKGVDSTLKIQPAKLEDSAVYLCASSPGLGGRETQYFGPGTRLLVL.